A single sample is the source of the 9 T cell receptor beta chains below, sequenced in a study of T cell responses to AZD1222 COVID-19 vaccine. Method: immunoSEQ multiplex PCR; TCRdb's copy keeps in-frame clones and lacks some. The repertoire consists of around 130,000 clones, with 88% occurring once and the leading ten covering over 5%. Sample: peripheral blood, taken 28 days after the second AZD1222 dose. These receptors all come from an adult who received the AZD1222 COVID-19 vaccine.

The chain employs TRBV7-2 and TRBJ1-3; perhaps TRBD1 as D (5 bases). The CDR3 is 15 amino acids. Germline CDR1 and CDR2: SGHTA and FQGNSA. V lost 5 bases and J 2 bases, leaving 13 bases between the germline ends. The CDR3 region is CASSQQTGPGNTIYF. The DNA for the CDR3 is TGTGCCAGCAGCCAGCAGACGGGACCTGGAAACACCATATATTTT.

The V gene is TRBV6-5, the J gene TRBJ2-3, with TRBD1 identical over 11 bases. Trimming at V came to 10 bases and at J to 4 bases, leaving 7 bases not matched to a gene. Germline CDR1 and CDR2: MNHEY and SVGAGI. This CDR3 contains 14 residues. CDR3 nucleotides: TGTGCCACCAAGGACAGGGGGCGAGCAGATACGCAGTATTTT. Its protein is CATKDRGRADTQYF.

V and J are TRBV11-2 and TRBJ2-7; no clear D gene. V was cut by 2 bases and J by 4 bases, with 9 bases left in between. CDR3 size: 13 residues. Germline V gene data show CDR1 as SGHAT and CDR2 as FQNNGV. As DNA, the CDR3 is TGTGCCAGCAGCTTAACATTCTCGTACGAGCAGTACTTC. Translated: CASSLTFSYEQYF.

This chain connects TRBV25-1 to TRBJ1-2; no firm D call. Trimming removed 4 bases from V and 8 bases from J, with 14 bases in between. The CDR3 has 13 residues. Per the germline V gene, CDR1 is MGHDK and CDR2 is SYGVNS. This CDR3 reads CASSGATRGGYTF. As DNA, the CDR3 is TGTGCCAGCAGTGGAGCGACTCGTGGGGGCTACACCTTC.

This clone occurred once. V and J are TRBV7-6 and TRBJ1-1, with 7 positions matching TRBD1. J was trimmed by 6 bases and V by 2 bases; bases with no gene match: 12. CDR1 is SGHVS and CDR2 is FNYEAQ in the germline V gene. The CDR3 contains 16 residues. The CDR3 DNA sequence: TGTGCCAGCAGCTTACAAACAGGGGTAATTGGCGCTGAAGCTTTCTTT. Its translation: CASSLQTGVIGAEAFF.

The gene calls are TRBV13 and TRBJ2-1; D is unresolved. Per germline, CDR1 PRHDT and CDR2 FYEKMQ (reference sequence). Trimming stripped 3 bases from V and 7 bases from J, with 7 bases between. This CDR3 has 12 residues. Here the CDR3 DNA reads TGTGCCAGCAGCTTCCAGTCGAATGAGCAGTTCTTC. This codes for CASSFQSNEQFF.

This chain uses TRBV30 with TRBJ1-5; D is undetermined. The CDR3 runs 14 residues. CDR1 is GTSNPN and CDR2 is SVGIG in the germline V gene (reference sequence). Trimming shortened V by 1 base and J by 4 bases, and 11 bases separated the two germline ends. CDR3 in DNA: TGTGCCTGGAGTGCCCCCGGACGGAATCAGCCCCAGCATTTT. This encodes CAWSAPGRNQPQHF.

In nucleotides, the CDR3 is TGCGCCAGCAGCCGCACAACAGGGGACACAGATACGCAGTATTTT. Translated, it gives CASSRTTGDTDTQYF. V gene TRBV4-1 combines with J gene TRBJ2-3; 7 bases map to TRBD1. The CDR3 is 15 amino acids. Germline V lookup: CDR1 MGHRA, CDR2 YSYEKL. After removal of 4 bases from V and 2 bases from J, the junction contained 6 bases not matched to a gene.

This rearrangement joins TRBV6-5 to TRBJ1-5; D ambiguous. Trimming stripped 0 bases from V and 5 bases from J, with 8 bases between. The germline V gene encodes CDR1 MNHEY and CDR2 SVGAGI. The CDR3 runs to 14 residues. CDR3 sequence: CASSYSRGYQPQHF. The CDR3 nucleotides are TGTGCCAGCAGTTACTCTCGGGGATATCAGCCCCAGCATTTT.